These 8 T cell receptor beta chains share one sample of origin, sequenced in a study of monozygotic twins with inflammatory bowel disease. TCRdb reprocessed the 5' RACE reads and reports one entry per CDR3 protein, with no DNA. The table lists around 370,000 distinct CDR3 sequences. The sample comprised blood. The receptors here all came from a human donor with ulcerative colitis or Crohn's disease, or a healthy co-twin of an affected twin (not recorded which).

The CDR3 protein is CASSSRIREGADTQYF. The J gene is TRBJ2-3, the V gene TRBV11-3; TCRdb calls TRBD1, which cannot be checked without DNA. The CDR3 runs 16 residues. CDR1 SGHNT and CDR2 YENEEA come from the germline V gene.

V gene TRBV28 combines with J gene TRBJ2-1. CDR3 size: 11 residues. Germline CDR1 reads MDHEN; CDR2 reads SYDVKM. CDR3 protein: CASSSLREQFF. The full variable domain, completed using reference TRBV28 and TRBJ2-1, is DVKVTQSSRYLVKRTGEKVFLECVQDMDHENMFWYRQDPGLGLRLIYFSYDVKMKEKGDIPEGYSVSREKKERFSLILESASTNQTSMYLCASSSLREQFFGPGTRLTVL.

This CDR3 reads CASSFRGQGRHNEQFF. The chain recombines TRBV11-2 with TRBJ2-1; the D gene TCRdb calls, TRBD1, cannot be checked with no DNA. The CDR3 runs 16 residues. Germline V gene sequence: CDR1 SGHAT, CDR2 FQNNGV.

V is TRBV6-2 or TRBV6-3 and J is TRBJ2-4; without DNA, the TCRdb call of TRBD2 cannot be checked. The CDR3 is made up of 15 amino acids. Per germline, CDR1 MNHEY and CDR2 SVGEGT. CDR3 region: CASSYSAGEVNIQYF.

The V call is TRBV14, the J call TRBJ2-1; TCRdb outputs TRBD2, but without DNA this stays unchecked. This CDR3 region has 17 residues. The germline V gene has CDR1 SGHDN and CDR2 FVKESK. The CDR3 loop is CASSQVGALMVGNEQFF.

The J gene is TRBJ1-5, the V gene TRBV4-1. This CDR3 has 16 amino acids. Germline-derived CDR1 and CDR2 are MGHRA and YSYEKL. Here the CDR3 reads CASSQDWRVGNQPQHF.

The chain links TRBV27 to TRBJ2-3; TCRdb picks TRBD2, but there is no DNA to check that call. The CDR3 is made up of 16 amino acids. Germline V gene data show CDR1 as MNHEY and CDR2 as SMNVEV (reference sequence). CDR3 loop: CASSSWGLAGTDTQYF.

The chain employs TRBV5-1 and TRBJ2-7; TCRdb names TRBD2, which stays unverified in the absence of DNA. Germline V gene data show CDR1 as SGHRS and CDR2 as YFSETQ. This CDR3 has 15 residues. The CDR3 loop reads CASSFIAGAFYEQYF.